The rows below give T cell receptor beta chains drawn from one sample of a study of tumor-infiltrating lymphocytes in primary liver carcinoma. TCRdb re-derived calls from the multiplex PCR reads in MiXCR, one entry per CDR3 protein. The data show about 100,000 distinct CDR3 sequences, under 70% seen once. Specimen: liver tumor tissue from sampling region 2. All receptors come from a woman in her sixties or seventies with primary liver carcinoma and hepatitis B virus infection. CDR3s include the opening cysteine and the closing phenylalanine or tryptophan. A D gene is named only where the DNA matches it firmly. Not all rows give a size; the values are once, few, many and, for expanded clones, a class.

V gene: TRBV11-3
J gene: TRBJ2-2
clone size: .
D gene: TRBD2
CDR3 protein: CASSGASGIVSGELFF
CDR3 DNA: TGTGCCAGCAGCGGCGCTAGCGGGATTGTCTCCGGGGAGCTGTTTTTT

V gene: TRBV6-1
J gene: TRBJ1-1
clone size: .
D gene: TRBD1
CDR3 protein: CASRYGTGGIEAFF
CDR3 DNA: TGTGCCAGCAGATACGGGACAGGGGGCATTGAAGCTTTCTTT

V gene: TRBV5-5
J gene: TRBJ2-3
clone size: .
D gene: .
CDR3 protein: CASSLGGGEPSAADTQYF
CDR3 DNA: TGTGCCAGCAGTCTAGGGGGAGGAGAGCCCTCGGCGGCAGATACGCAGTATTTT

V gene: TRBV12-3/TRBV12-4
J gene: TRBJ1-2
clone size: many
D gene: TRBD1
CDR3 protein: CASSLGQRYGYTF
CDR3 DNA: TGTGCCAGCAGTTTGGGACAGCGTTATGGCTACACCTTC

V gene: TRBV18
J gene: TRBJ2-1
clone size: .
D gene: .
CDR3 protein: CAISPQGWLDEQFF
CDR3 DNA: TGTGCCATCTCACCACAAGGTTGGCTCGATGAGCAGTTCTTC

V gene: TRBV11-2
J gene: TRBJ2-7
clone size: medium-sized
D gene: TRBD2
CDR3 protein: CASSLGAGGGYGQYF
CDR3 DNA: TGTGCCAGCAGCTTAGGTGCGGGAGGTGGCTACGGGCAGTACTTC

V gene: TRBV11-1
J gene: TRBJ1-3
clone size: .
D gene: .
CDR3 protein: CASSYSRNTTYF
CDR3 DNA: TGTGCCAGCAGCTACTCCAGAAACACCACATATTTT

V gene: TRBV30
J gene: TRBJ2-7
clone size: .
D gene: .
CDR3 protein: CAWSATGEQYF
CDR3 DNA: TGTGCCTGGAGTGCAACAGGAGAGCAGTACTTC

V gene: TRBV29-1
J gene: TRBJ2-1
clone size: .
D gene: .
CDR3 protein: CSVDRHVDEQFF
CDR3 DNA: TGCAGCGTTGATCGGCACGTGGATGAGCAGTTCTTC

V gene: TRBV12-3/TRBV12-4
J gene: TRBJ2-2
clone size: many
D gene: .
CDR3 protein: CASRRDNTNTGELFF
CDR3 DNA: TGTGCCAGCAGACGGGACAACACGAACACCGGGGAGCTGTTTTTT

V gene: TRBV5-1
J gene: TRBJ2-1
clone size: .
D gene: TRBD2
CDR3 protein: CASSPGMLAGAGGETQFF
CDR3 DNA: TGCGCCAGCAGCCCTGGGATGCTAGCGGGAGCGGGCGGAGAGACCCAGTTCTTC

V gene: TRBV11-2
J gene: TRBJ2-6
clone size: .
D gene: .
CDR3 protein: CASWGQGAGANVLTF
CDR3 DNA: .

V gene: TRBV5-4
J gene: TRBJ2-3
clone size: many
D gene: .
CDR3 protein: CASSLDRVDTQYF
CDR3 DNA: TGTGCCAGCAGCTTGGACAGGGTAGATACGCAGTATTTT

V gene: TRBV6-5
J gene: TRBJ1-2
clone size: many
D gene: .
CDR3 protein: CASSYGGDYGYTF
CDR3 DNA: TGTGCCAGCAGTTACGGGGGGGACTATGGCTACACCTTC

V gene: TRBV6-1
J gene: TRBJ2-5
clone size: .
D gene: .
CDR3 protein: CASSETGGTHYF
CDR3 DNA: TGTGCCAGCAGTGAGACTGGGGGGACCCATTACTTC

V gene: TRBV5-4
J gene: TRBJ2-2
clone size: .
D gene: .
CDR3 protein: CASNLGTRPGELFF
CDR3 DNA: TGTGCCAGCAACTTGGGGACAAGACCCGGGGAGCTGTTTTTT

V gene: TRBV11-2
J gene: TRBJ2-5
clone size: .
D gene: .
CDR3 protein: CARGTQRGTQHF
CDR3 DNA: TGTGCCAGAGGCACACAACGCGGGACCCAGCACTTC

V gene: TRBV12-3/TRBV12-4
J gene: TRBJ2-2
clone size: .
D gene: TRBD2
CDR3 protein: CVSSQGLAERGELFF
CDR3 DNA: TGTGTCAGCAGTCAGGGACTAGCGGAGCGTGGGGAGCTGTTTTTT

V gene: TRBV6-5
J gene: TRBJ1-2
clone size: .
D gene: .
CDR3 protein: CASRHGYGYTF
CDR3 DNA: TGTGCCAGTAGGCATGGCTATGGCTACACCTTC

V gene: TRBV11-2
J gene: TRBJ2-1
clone size: .
D gene: .
CDR3 protein: CPSSLLSGPGIDNEQFF
CDR3 DNA: TGTCCCAGCAGTTTACTGAGCGGCCCAGGGATCGACAATGAGCAGTTCTTC

V gene: TRBV11-2
J gene: TRBJ1-5
clone size: .
D gene: .
CDR3 protein: CASSLEGNQPHHF
CDR3 DNA: TGCGCCAGCAGCTTAGAAGGAAATCAGCCCCATCATTTT

V gene: TRBV12-3/TRBV12-4
J gene: TRBJ2-2
clone size: many
D gene: .
CDR3 protein: CASKDGSTNTGELFF
CDR3 DNA: TGTGCCAGCAAAGACGGATCTACGAACACCGGGGAGCTGTTTTTT

V gene: TRBV29-1
J gene: TRBJ2-1
clone size: .
D gene: TRBD2
CDR3 protein: CSVVRLAGGLHYNKQFF
CDR3 DNA: TGCAGCGTTGTTAGGCTAGCGGGAGGCCTCCACTACAATAAGCAGTTCTTC

V gene: TRBV11-2
J gene: TRBJ2-1
clone size: .
D gene: TRBD2
CDR3 protein: CASSRRLAGGPLEQFF
CDR3 DNA: TGTGCCAGCAGCAGGAGACTAGCGGGAGGGCCGCTTGAGCAGTTCTTC

V gene: TRBV2
J gene: TRBJ2-1
clone size: .
D gene: TRBD1
CDR3 protein: CASRRQGNEQFF
CDR3 DNA: TGTGCCAGCAGAAGACAGGGAAATGAGCAGTTCTTC

V gene: TRBV2
J gene: TRBJ1-2
clone size: .
D gene: .
CDR3 protein: CASRESTSGRYTF
CDR3 DNA: TGTGCCAGCAGAGAGAGTACCTCTGGTCGCTACACCTTC

V gene: TRBV11-3
J gene: TRBJ2-3
clone size: medium-sized
D gene: .
CDR3 protein: CASSLGLSGTDTQYF
CDR3 DNA: TGTGCCAGCAGCCTCGGACTTAGCGGCACAGATACGCAGTATTTT

V gene: TRBV11-3
J gene: TRBJ2-7
clone size: .
D gene: .
CDR3 protein: CASSLNGGELYGQYF
CDR3 DNA: TGTGCCAGCAGCTTAAACGGTGGCGAGCTTTACGGACAGTACTTC

V gene: TRBV27
J gene: TRBJ2-7
clone size: .
D gene: .
CDR3 protein: CASSFRGVQYEQYF
CDR3 DNA: TGTGCCAGCAGTTTTAGGGGAGTACAGTACGAGCAGTACTTC

V gene: TRBV4-1
J gene: TRBJ2-1
clone size: .
D gene: .
CDR3 protein: CASSLTQVAGVYNEQFF
CDR3 DNA: TGTGCCAGTAGCCTCACACAGGTGGCTGGGGTATACAATGAGCAGTTCTTC

V gene: TRBV4-1
J gene: TRBJ2-1
clone size: .
D gene: TRBD2
CDR3 protein: CVSSQGTSGTNELFF
CDR3 DNA: TGCGTCAGCAGCCAAGGGACTAGCGGGACCAATGAGCTGTTCTTC

V gene: TRBV4-1
J gene: TRBJ2-5
clone size: many
D gene: .
CDR3 protein: CASSHPLGTQYF
CDR3 DNA: TGCGCCAGCAGCCACCCTCTAGGGACCCAGTACTTC

V gene: TRBV7-8
J gene: TRBJ2-1
clone size: many
D gene: TRBD2
CDR3 protein: CASSSRGGSGSSGEQFF
CDR3 DNA: TGTGCCAGCAGCTCCCGGGGTGGTAGCGGGAGTAGCGGTGAGCAGTTCTTC

V gene: TRBV12-3/TRBV12-4
J gene: TRBJ2-3
clone size: many
D gene: .
CDR3 protein: CASSLVLGGSADTQYF
CDR3 DNA: TGTGCCAGCAGTTTGGTTCTGGGCGGGTCCGCAGATACGCAGTATTTT

V gene: TRBV30
J gene: TRBJ2-7
clone size: .
D gene: .
CDR3 protein: CAWSRRINQYEQYF
CDR3 DNA: TGTGCCTGGAGTCGTCGGATCAACCAGTACGAGCAGTACTTC

V gene: TRBV5-4
J gene: TRBJ2-7
clone size: .
D gene: .
CDR3 protein: CASNLRGRVCEQYF
CDR3 DNA: TGTGCCAGCAACTTGAGAGGGAGAGTCTGCGAGCAGTACTTC

V gene: TRBV5-1
J gene: TRBJ2-5
clone size: many
D gene: TRBD1
CDR3 protein: CASSTHDRGRYETQYF
CDR3 DNA: TGCGCCAGCAGCACACATGACAGGGGAAGGTATGAGACCCAGTACTTC

V gene: TRBV11-1
J gene: TRBJ2-3
clone size: .
D gene: TRBD2
CDR3 protein: CASSLRVPTSGRASDTQYF
CDR3 DNA: TGTGCCAGCAGCTTAAGGGTTCCTACTAGCGGGAGAGCGTCAGATACGCAGTATTTT

V gene: TRBV5-1
J gene: TRBJ2-1
clone size: many
D gene: .
CDR3 protein: CASSHEGGAWEQFF
CDR3 DNA: TGCGCCAGCAGCCACGAGGGGGGGGCGTGGGAGCAGTTCTTC

V gene: TRBV11-3
J gene: TRBJ1-1
clone size: .
D gene: TRBD1
CDR3 protein: CASSLGQGATVEAPF
CDR3 DNA: TGTGCCAGCAGCCTCGGACAGGGGGCGACGGTTGAAGCTCCCTTT

V gene: TRBV4-2
J gene: TRBJ2-7
clone size: .
D gene: TRBD2
CDR3 protein: CAGSQDASGNYEQYF
CDR3 DNA: TGTGCCGGCAGCCAAGATGCTAGCGGTAACTACGAACAGTACTTC

V gene: TRBV11-2
J gene: TRBJ2-2
clone size: .
D gene: .
CDR3 protein: CGSSPPRGSTGELFF
CDR3 DNA: TGTGGCAGCAGCCCTCCGCGAGGATCGACCGGGGAGCTGTTTTTT

V gene: TRBV28
J gene: TRBJ2-2
clone size: many
D gene: TRBD2
CDR3 protein: CASTPAGTTNTGELFF
CDR3 DNA: TGTGCCAGCACCCCAGCGGGAACTACGAACACCGGGGAGCTGTTTTTT